Below are 32 T cell receptor beta chains sequenced from a single sample in a study of Graves' ophthalmopathy and Graves' hyperthyroidism. Amplification targeted the TCR beta CDR3 regions, with RNA transcripts as the source material. The authors performed first-round RT-PCR with HTBI primers and then a second-round multiplex PCR. TCRdb analysed the multiplex PCR reads with MiXCR anew, one entry per CDR3 protein. The sample yields roughly 160,000 distinct CDR3 sequences, around 39% seen once. The material sequenced was peripheral blood. These receptors were collected from a man aged 25 to 40 with Graves' ophthalmopathy.

The rearrangement uses TRBV19 and TRBJ2-7, with a possible D match to TRBD1 (5 bases). V lost 7 bases, J lost 0 bases, and 16 bases lay in between. This CDR3 contains 15 residues. Germline CDR1 LNHDA, CDR2 SQIVND (reference sequence). Here the CDR3 DNA reads TGTGCCAGTAAGGGCGCAGGGCCCATCTCCTACGAGCAGTACTTC. It translates to CASKGAGPISYEQYF. Full variable domain (remainder filled in from reference TRBV19 and TRBJ2-7): DGGITQSPKYLFRKEGQNVTLSCEQNLNHDAMYWYRQDPGQGLRLIYYSQIVNDFQKGDIAEGYSVSREKKESFPLTVTSAQKNPTAFYLCASKGAGPISYEQYFGPGTRLTVT.

This clonotype was counted ten times or more. The J gene is TRBJ2-7, the V gene TRBV12-3 or TRBV12-4; 8 nucleotides match TRBD1. The CDR3 is 15 residues long. The V segment lost 3 bases and the J segment 0 bases; nucleotides outside the gene matches: 4. The CDR3 DNA reads as TGTGCCAGCAGTTTCGGGGACAGGAGCTCCTACGAGCAGTACTTC. Translated, it gives CASSFGDRSSYEQYF.

This clonotype was recorded at least ten times. The chain combines TRBV4-2 with TRBJ2-5; tentatively, D is TRBD2 (6 bases). CDR3 length: 16 residues. Deletions cut 0 bases from V and 4 bases from J, with 15 bases between. Germline V gives CDR1 LGHNA, CDR2 YNFKEQ. CDR3 in DNA: TGTGCCAGCAGCCAAGAAAATTTCCGGGAGTTAGAGACCCAGTACTTC. This gives the protein CASSQENFRELETQYF.

This sequence joins TRBV28 and TRBJ2-5, with unresolved D. The CDR3 consists of 13 residues. Trimming cost V 2 bases and J 4 bases, with 8 bases left between them. The germline V gene has CDR1 MDHEN and CDR2 SYDVKM. In DNA form, the CDR3 reads TGTGCCAGCAGTTTAACCCTGGGAGAGACCCAGTACTTC. It codes for CASSLTLGETQYF.

This clonotype was recorded many times. The chain links TRBV28 to TRBJ2-5; TRBD2 matches 8 bases. Germline lookup yields CDR1 MDHEN and CDR2 SYDVKM. The CDR3 extends over 13 amino acids. J was trimmed by 4 bases and V by 9 bases; bases with no gene match: 7. The CDR3 DNA follows: TGTGCCAGTTCTGGACGGGAGGGAGAGACCCAGTACTTC. Translated, it gives CASSGREGETQYF.

This chain joins TRBV12-3 or TRBV12-4 and TRBJ1-2; D not resolved. V dropped 6 bases and J dropped 6 bases, with 11 bases sitting between them. The CDR3 length is 12 residues. CDR3 in amino acids: CASSRSVDGYTF. Written as DNA, the CDR3 is TGTGCCAGCAGCCGGAGCGTGGATGGCTACACCTTC.

The chain combines TRBV19 with TRBJ1-2, with TRBD1 as a possible D gene (5 bases). The CDR3 consists of 15 residues. CDR1 is LNHDA, CDR2 SQIVND, per germline (reference sequence). Trimming removed 5 bases from V and 7 bases from J, with 20 bases in between. The CDR3 spells CASSPGHPAPAGYTF. The CDR3 DNA is TGTGCCAGTAGTCCAGGACACCCCGCGCCGGCTGGCTACACCTTC.

This clonotype was counted ten times or more. The chain is built from TRBV28 and TRBJ2-7, with 7 positions matching TRBD2. Germline V lookup: CDR1 MDHEN, CDR2 SYDVKM. CDR3 size: 14 residues. The V and J ends lost 6 bases and 10 bases, in that order; junction bases with no gene match: 15. Written as DNA, the CDR3 is TGTGCCAGCAGCCTTGGGGGGGAATGGCGGGTTCAGTACTTC. It encodes CASSLGGEWRVQYF.

This clonotype was seen a few times. The chain employs TRBV6-1 and TRBJ2-5, with 10 bases lining up with TRBD1. The V and J ends lost 7 bases and 2 bases, in that order; junction bases with no gene match: 10. Germline-derived CDR1 and CDR2 are MNHNS and SASEGT. The CDR3 is 16 amino acids. In DNA, the CDR3 is TGTGCCAGCACTCGCGTGGGACAGGGGTCACAAGAGACCCAGTACTTC. This sequence encodes CASTRVGQGSQETQYF.

This clonotype was picked up many times. The chain couples TRBV12-5 to TRBJ2-5; D is unresolved. The CDR3 has 15 residues. Germline V lookup: CDR1 LGHNT, CDR2 FRNRAP. Trimming shortened V by 1 base and J by 1 base, and 10 bases separated the two germline ends. The DNA for the CDR3 is TGTGCTAGTGGTTTGGGCCAGGCCTTCCAAGAGACCCAGTACTTC. Protein product: CASGLGQAFQETQYF.

This clonotype has only one observation. The chain combines TRBV20-1 with TRBJ1-2; D is possibly TRBD1 (5 bases). V was clipped by 4 bases and J by 5 bases, with 11 bases between them. Germline V gene lookup returns CDR1 DFQATT and CDR2 SNEGSKA (reference sequence). This CDR3 is 12 amino acids long. CDR3 residues: CSATTAGYGYTF. The CDR3 region has the DNA TGCAGTGCTACGACAGCGGGATATGGCTACACCTTC.

This clonotype was seen repeatedly, ten times or more. The chain combines TRBV12-3 or TRBV12-4 with TRBJ2-7; D possibly corresponds to TRBD1 (6 bases). V was shortened by 6 bases and J by 2 bases, with 14 bases between the two germline ends. There are 14 residues in the CDR3. This CDR3 reads CASSFPGAPYEQYF. The CDR3 bases are TGTGCCAGCAGCTTCCCAGGGGCCCCCTACGAGCAGTACTTC.

This clonotype showed up many times. The chain couples TRBV28 to TRBJ1-1, with a weak D call TRBD1 (5 bases). The CDR3 runs to 14 residues. The germline V gene has CDR1 MDHEN and CDR2 SYDVKM. Trimming took 8 bases from V and 0 from J, leaving 13 bases between them. The CDR3 reads CASGEIRVNTEAFF. CDR3 nucleotide sequence: TGTGCCAGCGGTGAAATCAGGGTGAACACTGAAGCTTTCTTT.

This chain joins TRBV5-4 and TRBJ2-5; D unresolved. In germline, CDR1 is SGHNT, CDR2 YYREEE (reference sequence). The V and J ends lost 4 bases and 5 bases respectively, with 6 bases between them. This CDR3 contains 11 residues. The CDR3 DNA reads TGTGCCAGCAGCGCGTGGGAGACCCAGTACTTC. It codes for CASSAWETQYF.

The chain recombines TRBV12-3 or TRBV12-4 with TRBJ1-5; possible D gene TRBD1, 6 bases. CDR3 length: 16 residues. The V end lost 5 bases, the J end lost 6 bases, and 20 bases lay between the germline ends. The CDR3 region has the DNA TGTGCCAGCAGTCACAGTTCGGGGGGCCGTTTTCAGCCCCAGCATTTT. This encodes CASSHSSGGRFQPQHF.

This clonotype was counted ten times or more. This sequence joins TRBV9 and TRBJ2-3; TRBD2 matches at 7 bases. V lost 1 base and J lost 6; bases outside the gene matches: 11. The CDR3 runs to 16 residues. The germline V gene has CDR1 SGDLS and CDR2 YYNGEE. The CDR3 reads CASSVTAGSPSDTQYF. The CDR3 region has the DNA TGTGCCAGCAGCGTAACAGCGGGGAGTCCGTCCGATACGCAGTATTTT. Complete variable domain (other parts from reference TRBV9 and TRBJ2-3): DSGVTQTPKHLITATGQRVTLRCSPRSGDLSVYWYQQSLDQGLQFLIQYYNGEERAKGNILERFSAQQFPDLHSELNLSSLELGDSALYFCASSVTAGSPSDTQYFGPGTRLTVL.

This chain joins TRBV6-1 and TRBJ1-5; D ambiguous. V was clipped by 4 bases and J by 3 bases, with 7 bases between them. CDR3 size: 13 residues. CDR1 and CDR2 (germline): MNHNS, SASEGT. The CDR3 coding sequence is TGTGCCAGCAGTGGTCGCCACAATCAGCCCCAGCATTTT. This translates into CASSGRHNQPQHF.

The sample holds many counts of this clonotype. The J gene is TRBJ1-1, the V gene TRBV28, with D unresolved. The CDR3 covers 12 residues. V was shortened by 3 bases and J by 0 bases, with 2 bases between the two germline ends. CDR1 and CDR2 (germline): MDHEN, SYDVKM. The CDR3 DNA reads as TGTGCCAGCAGTTTTATGAACACTGAAGCTTTCTTT. Protein: CASSFMNTEAFF. Full variable domain (rest looked up from reference TRBV28 and TRBJ1-1): DVKVTQSSRYLVKRTGEKVFLECVQDMDHENMFWYRQDPGLGLRLIYFSYDVKMKEKGDIPEGYSVSREKKERFSLILESASTNQTSMYLCASSFMNTEAFFGQGTRLTVV.

This clonotype was counted ten times or more. V is TRBV10-3 and J is TRBJ2-2; 11 bases agree with TRBD2. The CDR3 runs to 16 residues. CDR1 and CDR2 from the germline V gene are ENHRY and SYGVKD. The J segment lost 1 base and the V segment lost 9 bases, leaving 7 bases of the junction unmatched. CDR3 sequence (DNA): TGTGCCATTAAGGAACTAGCGGGAGTGAACACCGGGGAGCTGTTTTTT. This translates into CAIKELAGVNTGELFF.

This clonotype has a count of ten or more. The chain links TRBV29-1 to TRBJ2-5; 9 bases are shared with TRBD2. This CDR3 contains 15 residues. V lost 4 bases, J lost 5 bases, and 11 bases stayed unmatched. The V gene's germline CDR1 is SQVTM and CDR2 ANQGSEA. CDR3 coding DNA: TGCAGCGTTGTCGGGAGCGGGAGGTCGGGGGAGACCCAGTACTTC. Translating gives CSVVGSGRSGETQYF.

The genes are TRBV14 and TRBJ1-2, with D uncertain. The CDR3 covers 13 residues. Germline CDR1 SGHDN, CDR2 FVKESK. The germline V and J ends were trimmed by 4 bases and 3 bases, with 9 bases remaining between them. This CDR3 reads CASSLNVDYGYTF. CDR3 DNA: TGTGCCAGCAGCCTCAACGTTGACTATGGCTACACCTTC.

V gene TRBV12-3 or TRBV12-4 combines with J gene TRBJ1-1; no clear D gene. The CDR3 is made up of 13 amino acids. V was clipped by 6 bases and J by 2 bases, with 10 bases between them. The CDR3 nucleotides read TGTGCCAGCAGGGGGATAGATAACACTGAAGCTTTCTTT. Protein: CASRGIDNTEAFF.

This sequence joins TRBV6-1 and TRBJ1-5; the D gene is possibly TRBD1 (5 bases). The CDR3 length is 14 residues. The germline CDR1 and CDR2 sequences are MNHNS and SASEGT. V lost 3 bases and J 7 bases, leaving 13 bases between the germline ends. CDR3 coding DNA: TGTGCCAGCAGTGACGGGGGGGATAGACAGCCCCAGCATTTT. Its translation: CASSDGGDRQPQHF.

This clonotype came up many times. The chain uses TRBV19 and TRBJ1-2, with 8 bases that match TRBD1. CDR3 length equals 15 residues. Unmatched junction bases numbered 10, after V lost 6 bases and J lost 4 bases. Looked up from germline, CDR1 is LNHDA and CDR2 is SQIVND (reference sequence). CDR3 in amino acids: CASRAGGSDTYGYTF. For the CDR3, the DNA is TGTGCCAGTAGGGCAGGGGGCTCCGACACCTATGGCTACACCTTC.

The gene calls are TRBV12-3 or TRBV12-4 and TRBJ1-1; possible D gene TRBD1, 6 bases. The CDR3 spans 11 residues. V lost 6 bases and J 8 bases, leaving 10 bases between the germline ends. The CDR3 loop is CASSRTAEAFF. The CDR3 DNA reads TGTGCCAGCAGCCGGACAGCCGAAGCTTTCTTT.

The gene calls are TRBV5-1 and TRBJ1-1; 9 nucleotides match TRBD1. The CDR3 runs 15 residues. The V segment lost 3 bases and the J segment 5 bases; nucleotides outside the gene matches: 8. Germline values: CDR1 SGHRS, CDR2 YFSETQ. In nucleotides, the CDR3 is TGCGCCAGCAGCTACCAGACAGGGGGTTGGACTGAAGCTTTCTTT. Protein: CASSYQTGGWTEAFF.

The chain couples TRBV6-1 to TRBJ1-1; 7 bases agree with TRBD1. Trimming cost V 5 bases and J 6 bases; bases outside gene matches: 6. This CDR3 is 13 amino acids long. Germline V CDR1 and CDR2: MNHNS, SASEGT. DNA for the CDR3: TGTGCCAGCAGTCGACAGGGTGACGCTGAAGCTTTCTTT. This translates into CASSRQGDAEAFF.

The chain carries TRBV28 and TRBJ1-1, with D unclear. The CDR3 is 17 residues long. Germline CDR1 MDHEN, CDR2 SYDVKM. Trimming stripped 3 bases from V and 1 base from J, with 18 bases between. The CDR3 sequence is CASSFPMRIRGNTEAFF. CDR3 bases: TGTGCCAGCAGTTTTCCGATGAGAATCCGGGGGAACACTGAAGCTTTCTTT.

The chain combines TRBV12-3 or TRBV12-4 with TRBJ2-5; TRBD1 agrees at 9 bases. This CDR3 contains 14 residues. Losses at the gene ends were 6 bases for V and 5 bases for J; bases not matched to a gene: 7. The CDR3 region has the DNA TGTGCCAGCAGACCGGGACAGGGTTACGAGACCCAGTACTTC. Translated, it gives CASRPGQGYETQYF.

This clonotype was counted ten times or more. The J gene is TRBJ1-1, the V gene TRBV24-1; weak D call: TRBD1 (5 bases). Between the trimmed V and J ends, which lost 9 bases and 4 bases, there was a span of 14 bases. Germline CDR1 KGHDR, CDR2 SFDVKD. This CDR3 has 13 residues. The CDR3 coding sequence is TGTGCCACCGCCCGGGGGAGCGGCACTGAAGCTTTCTTT. Translation: CATARGSGTEAFF.

This CDR3 is CASEKLRFYGYTF. CDR3 sequence (DNA): TGTGCCAGCGAAAAATTGCGTTTCTATGGCTACACCTTC. This sequence joins TRBV6-2 or TRBV6-3 and TRBJ1-2; D unclear. Deletions cut 8 bases from V and 4 bases from J, with 14 bases between. Germline lookup yields CDR1 MNHEY and CDR2 SVGEGT. The CDR3 contains 13 residues.

This clonotype was observed at least ten times. This sequence joins TRBV20-1 and TRBJ2-7; 7 bases match TRBD2. This CDR3 region has 15 residues. Looked up from germline, CDR1 is DFQATT and CDR2 is SNEGSKA (reference sequence). The ends lost 5 bases at V and 2 bases at J; junction bases unmatched: 12. The DNA of the CDR3 is TGCAGTGCTCTAGGATTGGGTCTAGCGGCCTACGAGCAGTACTTC. It translates to CSALGLGLAAYEQYF.